The clone carrying this T cell receptor (beta chain) has only a few counts. These data are taken from a study of blood T cells in healthy people across ages. The J segment lost 2 bases and the V segment lost 8 bases, leaving 5 bases of the junction unmatched. The CDR3 contains 13 residues. In germline, CDR1 is SNHLY, CDR2 FYNNEI. A sample-barcoded 5' primer and a J-beta primer mix were used in a second PCR of about 7 to 12 cycles. TCRdb re-called the 5' RACE reads through MiXCR, storing one row per CDR3 protein. Of over 950,000 distinct CDR3 sequences listed, roughly half are singletons. This TCR was sampled from a woman aged 55-75 years in good health. This rearrangement joins TRBV2 to TRBJ2-7, with 8 bases matching TRBD2. Sequencing was carried out using blood. DNA of the CDR3: TGTGCCAGCCAGACTAGCGCGACCTACGAGCAGTACTTC. This encodes CASQTSATYEQYF.